The 26 T cell receptor beta chains reported below all come from one sample, sequenced in a study of T cells in Graves' hyperthyroidism and ophthalmopathy. TCR beta CDR3 regions were amplified from RNA transcripts. HTBI primers were the set used in a first-round RT-PCR of the TCR CDR3. TCRdb passed the multiplex PCR reads through MiXCR, listing each CDR3 protein once. The data hold over 200,000 distinct CDR3 sequences, with approximately 17% observed a single time. The sequencing input was blood. The receptors here all came from a man aged 45 to 65 with Graves' hyperthyroidism.

The rearrangement joins TRBV5-5 to TRBJ1-5; possibly TRBD1 for D (6 bases). V lost 3 bases to trimming and J lost 4 bases, with 8 bases between them. This CDR3 is built from 13 residues. From germline, CDR1 is SGHKS and CDR2 YYEKEE (reference sequence). Here the CDR3 DNA reads TGTGCCAGCAGCTACAGGGTGAATCAGCCCCAGCATTTT. This gives the protein CASSYRVNQPQHF.

The rearrangement joins TRBV7-9 to TRBJ2-3; 9 bases agree with TRBD2. The CDR3 totals 15 residues. Germline CDR1 is SEHNR and CDR2 is FQNEAQ (reference sequence). J was trimmed by 3 bases and V by 5 bases; bases with no gene match: 6. The CDR3 reads CASSPPSGETDTQYF. For the CDR3, the DNA is TGTGCCAGCAGCCCACCTAGCGGGGAGACAGATACGCAGTATTTT.

The CDR3 region is CASRETGGGNQPQHF. The CDR3 coding sequence is TGTGCCAGCAGGGAAACAGGAGGTGGCAATCAGCCCCAGCATTTT. The chain uses TRBV6-1 and TRBJ1-5, with D possibly being TRBD1 (5 bases). The V end lost 6 bases, the J end lost 2 bases, and 14 bases lay between the germline ends. Germline CDR1 reads MNHNS; CDR2 reads SASEGT. The CDR3 consists of 15 residues.

V usage is TRBV28 and J usage is TRBJ1-4, with 7 bases lining up with TRBD1. V shed 5 bases, J shed 8 bases, and the junction held 8 bases outside the gene matches. The CDR3 consists of 14 residues. The V gene's germline CDR1 is MDHEN and CDR2 SYDVKM. The CDR3 is CASSPDREREKLFF. DNA of the CDR3: TGTGCCAGCAGTCCTGACAGGGAGCGGGAAAAACTGTTTTTT.

The gene calls are TRBV28 and TRBJ2-5, with a possible D match to TRBD1 (6 bases). Between the trimmed V and J ends, which lost 3 bases and 5 bases, there was a span of 19 bases. The CDR3 has 16 residues. The V gene's germline CDR1 is MDHEN and CDR2 SYDVKM. The CDR3 sequence is CASSFLGQNTGETQYF. CDR3 nucleotide sequence: TGTGCCAGCAGTTTCTTAGGACAGAACACCGGGGAGACCCAGTACTTC.

This clonotype was recorded at least ten times. This chain joins TRBV13 and TRBJ2-2; maybe TRBD2 (6 bases). Between the trimmed V and J ends, which lost 4 bases and 4 bases, there was a span of 10 bases. CDR3 length: 14 amino acids. CDR1 and CDR2 (germline): PRHDT, FYEKMQ (reference sequence). Written as DNA, the CDR3 is TGTGCCAGCAGCTCCTCCGGGAGCACCGGGGAGCTGTTTTTT. Translating it yields CASSSSGSTGELFF.

The chain recombines TRBV24-1 with TRBJ1-2, with 8 bases that match TRBD1. J lost 6 bases, V lost 3 bases, and 5 bases had no gene match. This CDR3 has 14 residues. In germline, CDR1 is KGHDR, CDR2 SFDVKD. The CDR3 protein is CATSDGTGENGYTF. The CDR3 coding sequence is TGTGCCACCAGTGATGGGACAGGAGAGAATGGCTACACCTTC.

The table lists this clonotype with a few counts. This chain links TRBV20-1 with TRBJ2-1, with TRBD2 matching 9 bases. Trimming took 1 base from V and 4 from J; bases not matched to a gene: 5. The CDR3 runs to 15 residues. Germline V lookup: CDR1 DFQATT, CDR2 SNEGSKA (reference sequence). DNA for the CDR3: TGCAGTGCTAGAGTTCCACTAGCGGGTTACAATGAGCAGTTCTTC. This encodes CSARVPLAGYNEQFF.

As regards this clonotype: This clone may be a read error of a much larger clone one base away. V usage is TRBV4-2 and J usage is TRBJ2-1, with 11 nucleotides matching TRBD2. The CDR3 spans 16 residues. Germline-derived CDR1 and CDR2 are LGHNA and YNFKEQ. The CDR3 DNA reads TGTGCCGGCAGCCAGGTCCTACTAGCGGGAGAGGATGAGCAGTTCTTC. This codes for CAGSQVLLAGEDEQFF.

In this sample, this clonotype turned up a few times. The chain employs TRBV4-1 and TRBJ2-7, with TRBD1 as a possible D gene (7 bases). From germline, CDR1 is MGHRA and CDR2 YSYEKL. CDR3 length: 14 amino acids. Trimming took 4 bases from V and 6 from J, leaving 16 bases between them. CDR3 sequence (DNA): TGCGCCAGCAGCCTAGTGTCCAGGGGGGCCGAGCAGTACTTC. This gives the protein CASSLVSRGAEQYF.

The table lists this clonotype with many counts. The gene calls are TRBV12-3 or TRBV12-4 and TRBJ2-3; perhaps TRBD2 as D (6 bases). Trimming pared 11 bases from V and 4 bases from J, leaving 16 bases between. The CDR3 sequence is 13 residues long. The CDR3, as DNA: TGTGCCGTTAGCGGAGGGCAGTCAGATACGCAGTATTTT. This sequence encodes CAVSGGQSDTQYF.

This clonotype was counted at least ten times. The chain couples TRBV5-1 to TRBJ1-2; D remains ambiguous. V was cut by 2 bases and J by 7 bases, with 15 bases left in between. Germline CDR1 SGHRS, CDR2 YFSETQ. The length of the CDR3 is 14 residues. CDR3 loop: CASSFEGSTSGYTF. The CDR3 region has the DNA TGCGCCAGCAGCTTTGAAGGTTCCACCTCTGGCTACACCTTC.

As to this clonotype: This may arise from a read error, as a much more abundant clone is one base away. This rearrangement joins TRBV10-3 to TRBJ1-1; D not certain. This CDR3 comprises 15 residues. Per germline, CDR1 ENHRY and CDR2 SYGVKD. The V gene lost 5 bases and the J gene lost 1 base, with 14 bases spanning the gap. CDR3 nucleotides: TGTGCCATCAGTTACTCGATTGCGGGGAACACTGAAGCTTTCTTT. Residues: CAISYSIAGNTEAFF.

In this sample, this clonotype turned up many times. The chain recombines TRBV28 with TRBJ2-3, with 8 bases lining up with TRBD2. Germline V gene data show CDR1 as MDHEN and CDR2 as SYDVKM. After removal of 5 bases from V and 3 bases from J, the junction contained 7 bases not matched to a gene. There are 15 residues in the CDR3. CDR3 nucleotide sequence: TGTGCCAGCAGTCCAGCGGGAGCGGGAACAGATACGCAGTATTTT. Translated, it gives CASSPAGAGTDTQYF.

This clonotype was counted ten times or more. The V gene is TRBV28, the J gene TRBJ2-7, with unresolved D. The CDR3 covers 13 residues. Germline lookup yields CDR1 MDHEN and CDR2 SYDVKM. V shed 4 bases and J shed 4 bases, with 11 bases lying between them. The CDR3 is CASSSPQAYEQYF. The CDR3 nucleotides read TGTGCCAGCAGTTCCCCGCAAGCTTACGAGCAGTACTTC.

The chain links TRBV5-1 to TRBJ1-6; D is ambiguous. V gave up 4 bases and J gave up 9 bases, with 8 bases separating them. Germline V gene lookup returns CDR1 SGHRS and CDR2 YFSETQ. The CDR3 length is 12 residues. The CDR3 DNA is TGCGCCAGCAGCCCGGATCGTTCACCCCTCCACTTT. It translates to CASSPDRSPLHF.

The V gene is TRBV28, the J gene TRBJ1-2; a possible D gene is TRBD1 (6 bases). Germline CDR1 and CDR2: MDHEN and SYDVKM. The ends were cut back, 7 bases at V and 4 bases at J, with 19 bases in the middle. CDR3 size: 15 residues. In DNA form, the CDR3 reads TGTGCCAGCACCCAAGGGCTTACAGGGTTCTATGGCTACACCTTC. This sequence encodes CASTQGLTGFYGYTF.

This clonotype was detected many times. The chain is built from TRBV28 and TRBJ2-7; 8 bases are shared with TRBD1. The length of the CDR3 is 18 residues. Germline V gene sequence: CDR1 MDHEN, CDR2 SYDVKM. Losses at the gene ends were 1 base for V and 5 bases for J; bases not matched to a gene: 16. The CDR3 is CASSLYRTSRTGRHEQYF. The CDR3, as DNA: TGTGCCAGCAGTTTATATCGGACCAGTAGGACAGGGAGGCACGAGCAGTACTTC.

The V gene is TRBV7-8, the J gene TRBJ2-1; D gene ambiguous. CDR3 length equals 12 residues. Germline CDR1 and CDR2: SGHVS and FQNEAQ. Trimming took 1 base from V and 12 from J, leaving 10 bases between them. The CDR3 loop reads CASSLGAFWQFF. The CDR3 DNA sequence: TGTGCCAGCAGCTTAGGGGCCTTTTGGCAGTTCTTC.

As concerns this clonotype: This may be a read error, as it is one base from a much larger clone. The chain has TRBV20-1 and TRBJ2-1; D is undetermined. The CDR3 extends over 14 amino acids. Germline CDR1 DFQATT, CDR2 SNEGSKA (reference sequence). DNA for the CDR3: TGCAATGCCGAGGCCAGCGTGAGCTACAATGAGCAGTTCTTC. Amino acids: CNAEASVSYNEQFF.

The rearrangement joins TRBV27 to TRBJ2-2, with TRBD2 matching 7 bases. Looked up from germline, CDR1 is MNHEY and CDR2 is SMNVEV (reference sequence). Losses at the gene ends were 0 bases for V and 0 bases for J; bases not matched to a gene: 7. This CDR3 has 18 residues. CDR3: CASSLSWWGGANTGELFF. In DNA form, the CDR3 reads TGTGCCAGCAGTTTATCTTGGTGGGGGGGGGCGAACACCGGGGAGCTGTTTTTT.

This chain connects TRBV20-1 to TRBJ1-4; D perhaps matches TRBD1 (5 bases). The CDR3 is 12 amino acids. Germline V gene lookup returns CDR1 DFQATT and CDR2 SNEGSKA (reference sequence). Trimming pared 8 bases from V and 8 bases from J, leaving 15 bases between. CDR3 in DNA: TGCAGTATCTTAACAGGAGGCGAAAAACTGTTTTTT. Encoded protein: CSILTGGEKLFF.

This clonotype was picked up many times. The chain combines TRBV20-1 with TRBJ2-2; the match to TRBD1 covers 9 bases. Germline V CDR1 and CDR2: DFQATT, SNEGSKA (reference sequence). The CDR3 consists of 18 residues. After removal of 3 bases from V and 1 base from J, the junction contained 12 bases not matched to a gene. The CDR3 is CSASPGGADRGNTGELFF. The CDR3 DNA reads TGCAGTGCTAGCCCCGGTGGGGCGGACAGGGGGAACACCGGGGAGCTGTTTTTT.

This clonotype was recorded many times. The chain recombines TRBV3-1 with TRBJ1-5; D is unresolved. Trimming pared 0 bases from V and 6 bases from J, leaving 6 bases between. Germline assignment: CDR1 LGHDT and CDR2 YNNKEL (reference sequence). The CDR3 extends over 13 amino acids. CDR3 sequence: CASSQDRGQPQHF. DNA of the CDR3: TGTGCCAGCAGCCAAGATCGGGGTCAGCCCCAGCATTTT.

This chain connects TRBV5-4 to TRBJ2-7; perhaps TRBD1 as D (5 bases). Trimming shortened V by 5 bases and J by 1 base, and 16 bases separated the two germline ends. From germline, CDR1 is SGHNT and CDR2 YYREEE (reference sequence). CDR3 length: 15 amino acids. This CDR3 is CASSNSRDRSYEQYF. CDR3 bases: TGTGCCAGCAGTAACTCGCGCGACAGATCCTACGAGCAGTACTTC.

Many counts were recorded for this clonotype. This chain connects TRBV28 to TRBJ2-5; D is possibly TRBD1 (6 bases). V dropped 4 bases and J dropped 5 bases, with 23 bases sitting between them. This CDR3 has 17 amino acids. Germline loops: CDR1 MDHEN, CDR2 SYDVKM. DNA of the CDR3: TGTGCCAGCAGTTCTCCCCCAAACAGGGATTTGATCGAGACCCAGTACTTC. Its translation: CASSSPPNRDLIETQYF. Full variable domain (outside the CDR3, taken from reference TRBV28 and TRBJ2-5): DVKVTQSSRYLVKRTGEKVFLECVQDMDHENMFWYRQDPGLGLRLIYFSYDVKMKEKGDIPEGYSVSREKKERFSLILESASTNQTSMYLCASSSPPNRDLIETQYFGPGTRLLVL.